Described below is a single T cell receptor beta chain sequence and its context. TCRdb re-called the 5' RACE reads with MiXCR, one entry per CDR3 protein. This table holds about 210,000 distinct CDR3 sequences, under 12% found once. V was clipped by 4 bases and J by 3 bases; unmatched bases: 6. Germline values: CDR1 SGDLS, CDR2 YYNGEE. The CDR3 has 15 amino acids. The source of the sample is a study of T-cell memory formation after mild COVID-19. This sequence originates from a man in his late teens or twenties who had mild COVID-19 (a few samples of this study predate the infection). Cell type and time point are not known. The chain employs TRBV9 and TRBJ1-4; 7 bases map to TRBD1. Source material: PBMCs or a T cell subset sorted from them (not recorded which). This chain's CDR3 is CASSSRQGPNEKLFF. CDR3 coding DNA: TGTGCCAGCAGCAGCAGACAGGGCCCTAATGAAAAACTGTTTTTT.